Presented here are 26 T cell receptor beta chains from one specimen sequenced in a study of blood T cell repertoires in COVID-19. Profiled with immunoSEQ multiplex PCR; TCRdb holds only in-frame clones, not every one. The sample shows 150,000 or so clones, 80% to 90% of them seen only once. Sequencing used peripheral blood. The receptor source for this set is a man aged 18 to 29 with COVID-19, enrolled during active disease.

The CDR3 DNA reads as TGTGCCAGCAGCTTATTGGGGCCTCCGGATACGCAGTATTTT. It translates to CASSLLGPPDTQYF. The chain joins TRBV7-3 to TRBJ2-3; possible D gene TRBD1, 5 bases. The CDR3 runs 14 residues. V lost 2 bases and J 6 bases, leaving 12 bases between the germline ends. CDR1 SGHTA and CDR2 FQGTGA come from the germline V gene. Supplemented by reference TRBV7-3 and TRBJ2-3, the full variable domain reads GAGVSQTPSNKVTEKGKYVELRCDPISGHTALYWYRQSLGQGPEFLIYFQGTGAADDSGLPNDRFFAVRPEGSVSTLKIQRTERGDSAVYLCASSLLGPPDTQYFGPGTRLTVL.

The rearrangement uses TRBV29-1 and TRBJ2-7, with 14 bases identical to TRBD2. The CDR3 spans 15 residues. Germline assignment: CDR1 SQVTM and CDR2 ANQGSEA. The ends lost 6 bases at V and 5 bases at J; junction bases unmatched: 9. The CDR3 bases are TGCAGCGTGGCCATTGGGACTAGCGGGAGACACGAGCAGTACTTC. Translating gives CSVAIGTSGRHEQYF.

V and J are TRBV19 and TRBJ2-1; D possibly corresponds to TRBD2 (5 bases). CDR1 and CDR2 from the germline V gene are LNHDA and SQIVND (reference sequence). The germline V and J ends were trimmed by 5 bases and 8 bases, with 22 bases remaining between them. The CDR3 is made up of 16 amino acids. DNA for the CDR3: TGTGCCAGTAGTCTCGGTACTAGTTCGATACACGATGAGCAGTTCTTC. Protein sequence: CASSLGTSSIHDEQFF.

The V and J genes are TRBV11-2 and TRBJ2-7, with unresolved D. The CDR3 consists of 12 residues. With 0 bases removed from V and 3 bases from J, the gap between germline ends came to 3 bases. The germline V gene encodes CDR1 SGHAT and CDR2 FQNNGV. The CDR3 DNA follows: TGTGCCAGCAGCTTAGACTTCTACGAGCAGTACTTC. Amino acids: CASSLDFYEQYF.

The chain carries TRBV4-3 and TRBJ2-1; 7 bases agree with TRBD2. The trim removed 0 bases at V and 9 bases at J, leaving 8 bases unmatched. Germline V lookup: CDR1 LGHNA, CDR2 YSLEER. The CDR3 sequence is 15 residues long. CDR3 in DNA: TGCGCCAGCAGCCAAGATCCTGGGCGGGAGCTTGAGCAGTTCTTC. As protein: CASSQDPGRELEQFF.

The chain has TRBV19 and TRBJ1-1; D not certain. V lost 1 base and J 3 bases, leaving 6 bases between the germline ends. Germline lookup yields CDR1 LNHDA and CDR2 SQIVND (reference sequence). This CDR3 spans 13 amino acids. The CDR3 protein is CASSIAGYTEAFF. In DNA form, the CDR3 reads TGTGCCAGTAGTATAGCGGGGTACACTGAAGCTTTCTTT.

This clone was recorded a few times. The rearrangement uses TRBV27 and TRBJ2-1, with a tentative D call TRBD2 (6 bases). This CDR3 spans 14 amino acids. Trimming stripped 3 bases from V and 8 bases from J, with 14 bases between. In germline, CDR1 is MNHEY, CDR2 SMNVEV (reference sequence). The CDR3: CASSFRGGSHEQFF. The CDR3 region has the DNA TGTGCCAGCAGTTTTCGAGGAGGGTCACATGAGCAGTTCTTC.

The chain employs TRBV9 and TRBJ1-2, with unresolved D. The CDR3 consists of 14 residues. Between the trimmed V and J ends, which lost 0 bases and 1 base, there was a span of 7 bases. CDR1 and CDR2 (germline): SGDLS, YYNGEE. For the CDR3, the DNA is TGTGCCAGCAGCGTAGGGGAGCTTAACTATGGCTACACCTTC. It specifies CASSVGELNYGYTF.

V gene TRBV3-1 (or the pseudogene TRBV3-2) combines with J gene TRBJ2-1; 9 bases are a match to TRBD2. CDR1 is LGHDT, CDR2 YNNKEL, per germline (reference sequence). V lost 0 bases to trimming and J lost 3 bases; unmatched junction nucleotides: 18. The CDR3 consists of 21 residues. This CDR3 is CASSQELWPPITSGHYNEQFF. As DNA, the CDR3 is TGTGCCAGCAGCCAAGAGCTTTGGCCTCCCATAACTAGCGGGCACTACAATGAGCAGTTCTTC.

The V call is TRBV5-1, the J call TRBJ2-3; 7 positions match TRBD2. Germline-derived CDR1 and CDR2 are SGHRS and YFSETQ. CDR3 length: 13 residues. Trimming took 8 bases from V and 1 from J; bases not matched to a gene: 4. The CDR3 protein is CASNREGTDTQYF. The CDR3 DNA is TGCGCCAGTAACCGGGAGGGCACAGATACGCAGTATTTT.

This sequence joins TRBV7-9 and TRBJ2-5, with TRBD2 as a possible D gene (6 bases). V shed 5 bases and J shed 5 bases, with 21 bases lying between them. This CDR3 contains 16 residues. The V gene's germline CDR1 is SEHNR and CDR2 FQNEAQ (reference sequence). CDR3 sequence (DNA): TGTGCCAGCAGCCACCTCACAGGAGGTGGAGGGGAGACCCAGTACTTC. Encoded protein: CASSHLTGGGGETQYF.

V is TRBV29-1 and J is TRBJ1-1; TRBD1 is a possible D gene (6 bases). The germline gives CDR1 SQVTM, CDR2 ANQGSEA. This CDR3 region has 13 residues. V shed 7 bases and J shed 3 bases, with 15 bases lying between them. CDR3 sequence: CSAARNRDTEAFF. The DNA of the CDR3 is TGCAGCGCCGCACGAAACAGGGACACTGAAGCTTTCTTT.

The rearrangement uses TRBV9 and TRBJ1-1, with TRBD1 identical over 7 bases. The J segment lost 3 bases and the V segment lost 4 bases, leaving 9 bases of the junction unmatched. Germline CDR1 SGDLS, CDR2 YYNGEE. CDR3 length: 15 residues. CDR3 protein: CASSLRDSSYTEAFF. In DNA form, the CDR3 reads TGTGCCAGCAGCCTCCGGGACAGCAGCTACACTGAAGCTTTCTTT.

This clone was recorded only once. V and J are TRBV27 and TRBJ1-4; D is unclear. Germline V CDR1 and CDR2: MNHEY, SMNVEV (reference sequence). This CDR3 spans 17 amino acids. Deletions cut 5 bases from V and 0 bases from J, with 16 bases between. CDR3 in DNA: TGTGCCAGCAGTCAAAGACCGGGGATCGCAACTAATGAAAAACTGTTTTTT. Amino acid sequence: CASSQRPGIATNEKLFF.

V is TRBV3-1 (or the pseudogene TRBV3-2) and J is TRBJ2-7; D may be TRBD2 (6 bases). Germline CDR1 reads LGHDT; CDR2 reads YNNKEL (reference sequence). V lost 0 bases and J 4 bases, leaving 16 bases between the germline ends. The CDR3 has 16 residues. Here the CDR3 reads CASSQDRTGVSYEQYF. CDR3 sequence (DNA): TGTGCCAGCAGCCAAGATCGTACGGGAGTTAGTTACGAGCAGTACTTC.

The V gene is TRBV4-2, the J gene TRBJ2-2; TRBD2 matches at 10 bases. The germline CDR1 and CDR2 sequences are LGHNA and YNFKEQ. This CDR3 comprises 15 residues. V gave up 1 base and J gave up 6 bases; unmatched junction bases: 2. CDR3 loop: CASSQGGLAAGELFF. The CDR3, as DNA: TGTGCCAGCAGCCAAGGCGGACTAGCGGCCGGGGAGCTGTTTTTT.

This chain connects TRBV18 to TRBJ2-5, with 7 nucleotides matching TRBD1. Germline-derived CDR1 and CDR2 are KGHSH and LQKENI. The CDR3 runs to 14 residues. The junction had 5 bases not matched to a gene; V was cut back by 3 bases and J by 4 bases. The DNA for the CDR3 is TGTGCCAGCTCACCCTTACAGGGGACAGAGACCCAGTACTTC. Its protein product is CASSPLQGTETQYF.

The chain combines TRBV2 with TRBJ2-7; tentative D call: TRBD1 (5 bases). This CDR3 contains 11 residues. The germline gives CDR1 SNHLY, CDR2 FYNNEI. V was shortened by 10 bases and J by 5 bases, with 12 bases between the two germline ends. Here the CDR3 reads CATQGGHEQYF. The CDR3 DNA sequence: TGTGCCACCCAGGGTGGCCACGAGCAGTACTTC.

The chain recombines TRBV10-3 with TRBJ2-2; 13 bases agree with TRBD2. The CDR3 contains 15 residues. Germline V gives CDR1 ENHRY, CDR2 SYGVKD. V lost 6 bases, J lost 7 bases, and 5 bases stayed unmatched. DNA of the CDR3: TGTGCCATCAGGACTAGCGGGAGGATGAGCGGGGAGCTGTTTTTT. The encoded protein is CAIRTSGRMSGELFF.

The rearrangement uses TRBV7-3 and TRBJ2-2; the D gene is possibly TRBD2 (5 bases). The CDR3 contains 13 residues. Germline V gene data show CDR1 as SGHTA and CDR2 as FQGTGA. Trimming left V 0 bases short and J 7 bases short, with 6 bases between. The CDR3 protein is CASSLTGDGELFF. CDR3 bases: TGTGCCAGCAGCTTAACCGGGGACGGGGAGCTGTTTTTT.

This sequence joins TRBV11-2 and TRBJ2-1, with 13 nucleotides matching TRBD2. V lost 0 bases and J lost 7; bases outside the gene matches: 15. The CDR3 covers 20 residues. Germline-derived CDR1 and CDR2 are SGHAT and FQNNGV. Written as DNA, the CDR3 is TGTGCCAGCAGCTTAGAGTTGACTAGCGGGAGGCGGGGGGGTAGGAATGAGCAGTTCTTC. It translates to CASSLELTSGRRGGRNEQFF.

This clone occurred once. The chain recombines TRBV19 with TRBJ2-1; the match to TRBD1 covers 11 bases. The J segment lost 4 bases and the V segment lost 10 bases, leaving 6 bases of the junction unmatched. The CDR3 length is 14 residues. The germline gives CDR1 LNHDA, CDR2 SQIVND (reference sequence). CDR3: CATGTGGIYNEQFF. The CDR3 bases are TGTGCCACTGGGACAGGGGGGATATACAATGAGCAGTTCTTC.

This chain uses TRBV28 with TRBJ2-7; the match to TRBD1 covers 10 bases. The V segment lost 3 bases and the J segment 6 bases; nucleotides outside the gene matches: 5. CDR3 size: 14 residues. Germline V lookup: CDR1 MDHEN, CDR2 SYDVKM. The CDR3 bases are TGTGCCAGCAGTTTGGGGACAGGGGTGTTCGAGCAGTACTTC. This codes for CASSLGTGVFEQYF. The whole variable domain, remainder taken from reference TRBV28 and TRBJ2-7, is DVKVTQSSRYLVKRTGEKVFLECVQDMDHENMFWYRQDPGLGLRLIYFSYDVKMKEKGDIPEGYSVSREKKERFSLILESASTNQTSMYLCASSLGTGVFEQYFGPGTRLTVT.

This rearrangement joins TRBV30 to TRBJ1-1; 7 bases agree with TRBD1. J gave up 7 bases and V 3 bases, and 2 bases lay outside the gene matches. Germline CDR1 GTSNPN, CDR2 SVGIG (reference sequence). CDR3 size: 11 residues. The DNA of the CDR3 is TGTGCCTGGAGAAGGACAGGTGAAGCTTTCTTT. Its protein product is CAWRRTGEAFF.

The chain employs TRBV6-2 or TRBV6-3 and TRBJ2-1, with 7 bases identical to TRBD2. Germline-derived CDR1 and CDR2 are MNHEY and SVGEGT. Trimming at V came to 0 bases and at J to 13 bases, leaving 6 bases not matched to a gene. This CDR3 has 13 residues. For the CDR3, the DNA is TGTGCCAGCAGTTACTCGACGGCGGGAGCTCAGTTCTTC. Translation gives CASSYSTAGAQFF.

The chain couples TRBV2 to TRBJ2-7; a weak D match, TRBD1 (6 bases). The V and J ends lost 4 bases and 0 bases respectively, with 10 bases between them. Germline V lookup: CDR1 SNHLY, CDR2 FYNNEI. The CDR3 has 14 residues. CDR3 in DNA: TGTGCCAGCAGTGCTCCAGGGGCCTCCTACGAGCAGTACTTC. Its translation is CASSAPGASYEQYF.